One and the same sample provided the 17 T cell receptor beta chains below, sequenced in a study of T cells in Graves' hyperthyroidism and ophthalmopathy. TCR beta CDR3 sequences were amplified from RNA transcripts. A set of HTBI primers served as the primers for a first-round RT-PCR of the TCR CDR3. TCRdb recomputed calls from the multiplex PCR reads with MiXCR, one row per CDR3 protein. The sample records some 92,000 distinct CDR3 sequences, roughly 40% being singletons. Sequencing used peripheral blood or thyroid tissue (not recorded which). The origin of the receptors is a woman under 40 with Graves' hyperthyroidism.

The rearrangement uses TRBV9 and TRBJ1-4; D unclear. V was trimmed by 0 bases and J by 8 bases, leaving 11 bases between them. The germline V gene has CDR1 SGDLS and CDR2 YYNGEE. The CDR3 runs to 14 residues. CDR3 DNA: TGTGCCAGCAGCGTAGGGGCTGATGGGGAAAAACTGTTTTTT. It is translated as CASSVGADGEKLFF.

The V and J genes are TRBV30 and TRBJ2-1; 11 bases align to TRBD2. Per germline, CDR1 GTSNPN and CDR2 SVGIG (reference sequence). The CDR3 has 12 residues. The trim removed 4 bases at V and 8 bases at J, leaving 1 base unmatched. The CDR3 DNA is TGTGCCTGGATAGCGGGAGGGCATGAGCAGTTCTTC. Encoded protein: CAWIAGGHEQFF.

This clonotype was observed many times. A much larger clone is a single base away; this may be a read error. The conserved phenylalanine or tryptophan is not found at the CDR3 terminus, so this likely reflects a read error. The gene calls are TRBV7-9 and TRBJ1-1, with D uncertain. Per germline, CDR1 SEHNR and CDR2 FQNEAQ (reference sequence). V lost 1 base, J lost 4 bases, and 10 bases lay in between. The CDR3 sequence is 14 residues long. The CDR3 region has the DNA TGTGCCAGCAGCTTAGAAGAGATTATCACTGAAGCTTTCTCT. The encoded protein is CASSLEEIITEAFS.

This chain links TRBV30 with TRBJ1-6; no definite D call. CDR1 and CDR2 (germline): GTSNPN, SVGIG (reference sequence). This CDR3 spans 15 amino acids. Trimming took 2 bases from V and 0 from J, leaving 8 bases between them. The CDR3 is CAWSFDNSYNSPLHF. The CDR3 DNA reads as TGTGCCTGGAGTTTTGACAACTCCTATAATTCACCCCTCCACTTT.

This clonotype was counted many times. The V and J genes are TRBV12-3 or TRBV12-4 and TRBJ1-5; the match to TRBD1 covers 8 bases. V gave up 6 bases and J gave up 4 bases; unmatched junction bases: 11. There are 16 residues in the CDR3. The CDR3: CASSLSGGSGNQPQHF. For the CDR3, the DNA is TGTGCCAGCAGCCTGTCAGGGGGCTCTGGTAATCAGCCCCAGCATTTT.

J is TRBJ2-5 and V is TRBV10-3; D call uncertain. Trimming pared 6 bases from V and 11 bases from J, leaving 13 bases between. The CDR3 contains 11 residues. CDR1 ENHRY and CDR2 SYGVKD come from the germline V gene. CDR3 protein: CAIRRKEAQYF. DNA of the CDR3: TGTGCCATCAGGAGAAAAGAGGCTCAGTACTTC.

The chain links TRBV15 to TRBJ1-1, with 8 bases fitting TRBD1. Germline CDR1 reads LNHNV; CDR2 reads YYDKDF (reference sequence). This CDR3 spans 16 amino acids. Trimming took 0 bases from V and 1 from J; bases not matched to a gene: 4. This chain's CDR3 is CATSRDQGAGNTEAFF. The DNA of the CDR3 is TGTGCCACCAGCAGAGATCAGGGGGCCGGGAACACTGAAGCTTTCTTT.

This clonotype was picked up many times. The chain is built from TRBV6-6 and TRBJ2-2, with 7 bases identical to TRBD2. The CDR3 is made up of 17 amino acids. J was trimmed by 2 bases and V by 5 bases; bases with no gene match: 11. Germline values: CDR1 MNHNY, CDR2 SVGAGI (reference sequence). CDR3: CASSDEGASGNTGELFF. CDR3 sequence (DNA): TGTGCCAGCAGTGATGAAGGGGCTAGCGGTAACACCGGGGAGCTGTTTTTT.

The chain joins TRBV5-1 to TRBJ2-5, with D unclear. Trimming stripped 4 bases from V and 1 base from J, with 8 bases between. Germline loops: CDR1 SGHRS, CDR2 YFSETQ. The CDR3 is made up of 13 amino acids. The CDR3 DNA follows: TGCGCCAGCAGCACGGACCCCCAAGAGACCCAGTACTTC. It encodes CASSTDPQETQYF.

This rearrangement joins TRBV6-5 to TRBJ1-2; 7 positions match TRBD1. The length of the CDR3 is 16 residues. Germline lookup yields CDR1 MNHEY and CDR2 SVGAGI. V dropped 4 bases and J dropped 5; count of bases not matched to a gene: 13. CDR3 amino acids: CASSLLLQGGAYGYTF. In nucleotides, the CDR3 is TGTGCCAGCAGTTTACTCCTCCAGGGGGGCGCATATGGCTACACCTTC.

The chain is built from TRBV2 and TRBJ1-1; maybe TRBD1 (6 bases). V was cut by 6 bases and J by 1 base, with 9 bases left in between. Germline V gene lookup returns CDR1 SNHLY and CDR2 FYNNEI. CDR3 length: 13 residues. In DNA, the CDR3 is TGTGCCAGCAGGGAGGGACAGAACACTGAAGCTTTCTTT. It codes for CASREGQNTEAFF.

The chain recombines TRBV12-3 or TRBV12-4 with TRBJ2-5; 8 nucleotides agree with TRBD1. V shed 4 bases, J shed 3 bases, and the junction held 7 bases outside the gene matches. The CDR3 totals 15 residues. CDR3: CASSWPGQDEETQYF. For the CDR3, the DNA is TGTGCCAGCAGTTGGCCGGGACAGGATGAAGAGACCCAGTACTTC.

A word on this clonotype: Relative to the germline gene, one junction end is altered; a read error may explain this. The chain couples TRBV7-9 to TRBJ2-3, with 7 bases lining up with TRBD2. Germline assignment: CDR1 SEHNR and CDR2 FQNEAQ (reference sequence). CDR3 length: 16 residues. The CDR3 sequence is CASSQVASGSTDAQYF. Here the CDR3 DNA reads TGTGCCAGCAGCCAAGTAGCTAGCGGTAGCACAGATGCGCAGTATTTT.

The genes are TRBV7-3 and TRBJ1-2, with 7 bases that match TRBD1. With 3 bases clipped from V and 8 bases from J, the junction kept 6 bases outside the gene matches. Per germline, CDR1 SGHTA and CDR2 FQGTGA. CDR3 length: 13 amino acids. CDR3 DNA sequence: TGTGCCAGCAGCTTGAGAGGGGGCGAAGGCTACACCTTC. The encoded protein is CASSLRGGEGYTF.

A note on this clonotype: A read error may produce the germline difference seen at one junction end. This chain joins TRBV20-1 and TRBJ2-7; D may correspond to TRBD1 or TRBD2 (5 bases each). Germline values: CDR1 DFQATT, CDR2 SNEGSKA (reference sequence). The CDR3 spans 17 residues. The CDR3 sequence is CSARDRPRTGPTYVQYF. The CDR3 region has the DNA TGCAGTGCTAGAGACCGTCCCCGGACGGGACCAACCTACGTGCAGTACTTC.

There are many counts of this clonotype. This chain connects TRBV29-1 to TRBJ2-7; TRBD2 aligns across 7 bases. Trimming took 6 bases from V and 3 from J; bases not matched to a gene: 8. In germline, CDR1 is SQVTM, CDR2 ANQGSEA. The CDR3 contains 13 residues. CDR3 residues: CSVGGRWNYEQYF. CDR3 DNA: TGCAGCGTGGGGGGGAGGTGGAACTACGAGCAGTACTTC.

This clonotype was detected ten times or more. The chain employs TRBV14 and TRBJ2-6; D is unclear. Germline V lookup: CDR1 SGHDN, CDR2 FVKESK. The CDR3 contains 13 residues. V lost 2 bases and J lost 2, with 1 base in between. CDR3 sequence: CASSQPGANVLTF. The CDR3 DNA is TGTGCCAGCAGCCAACCTGGGGCCAACGTCCTGACTTTC.